This T cell receptor beta chain was recovered during a study of blood T cells in healthy people across ages. The germline V gene has CDR1 MNHEY and CDR2 SVGEGT. There are 17 residues in the CDR3. Trimming at V came to 5 bases and at J to 0 bases, leaving 9 bases not matched to a gene. Through a sample-barcoded 5' primer and a J-beta primer mix, a second PCR was run for about 7 to 12 cycles. TCRdb re-analysed the 5' RACE reads in MiXCR, keeping a single row per CDR3 protein. The sample lists over a million distinct CDR3 sequences; 35% to 45% were seen once. The specimen sequenced was blood. The chain links TRBV6-2 or TRBV6-3 to TRBJ2-2, with 7 bases aligning to TRBD2. The receptor was isolated from a woman aged 18 to 35 in good health. Here the CDR3 reads CASSPRGRAPNTGELFF. The CDR3 nucleotides are TGTGCCAGCAGTCCCCGAGGGAGGGCTCCGAACACCGGGGAGCTGTTTTTT.